These T cell receptor beta chains were read from a single sample in a study of liver allograft versus peripheral blood T cells. Each CDR3 protein is one row after TCRdb ran MiXCR on the reads. In the table there are 5,500 to 7,000 distinct CDR3 sequences, roughly a sixth of which are singletons. Receptors originate from a human patient who had a liver transplant. The graft donor may have contributed some T cells. The CDR3 runs from the conserved cysteine through the conserved F or W. The D gene is left open where the match is weak. Size is stated for part of the rows, as once, few or many counts, or as a class when the clone is expanded.

d_call	v_call	clone_size	j_call	cdr3_nt	cdr3_aa
TRBD2	TRBV3-1	few	TRBJ2-5	TGTGCCAGCAGCCAAAGACTAGCGGGGGGGGGAGAGACCCAGTACTTC	CASSQRLAGGGETQYF
-	TRBV29-1	many	TRBJ1-4	TGCAGTATGTCATCTAATGAAAAACTGTTTTTT	CSMSSNEKLFF
TRBD2	TRBV13	medium-sized	TRBJ2-7	TGTGCCAGCAGCTCTCTAGCGGGGGGACCTCCCTCCTACGAGCAGTACTTC	CASSSLAGGPPSYEQYF
-	TRBV28	few	TRBJ2-7	TGTGCCAGCAGTTCTCGACAGGTCGACTACTCCTACGAGCAGTACTTC	CASSSRQVDYSYEQYF
-	TRBV20-1	few	TRBJ1-1	TGCAGTGCTAGAGAGGGGGCGGGGTATCGAGCTTTCTTT	CSAREGAGYRAFF
-	TRBV30	few	TRBJ2-7	TGTGCCTGGAGTCGTGAAGGGGAAGCCTACGAGCAGTACTTC	CAWSREGEAYEQYF
-	TRBV28	many	TRBJ1-5	TGTGCCAGCAGTCCAGGAGGGGATCTGCAGCCCCAGCATTTT	CASSPGGDLQPQHF
-	TRBV20-1	few	TRBJ2-7	TGCAGTGCTAGAGATAAAATGTCGGGGCCGGCCTACGAGCAGTACTTC	CSARDKMSGPAYEQYF
TRBD1	TRBV19	many	TRBJ2-3	TGTGCCAGTAGTATAGATCACAGACAGGGGGCAACGGATACGCAGTATTTT	CASSIDHRQGATDTQYF
-	TRBV10-3	medium-sized	TRBJ1-2	TGTGCCATCAGTGAGTGGACTGCGGCGGATCAGTATGGCTACACCTTC	CAISEWTAADQYGYTF
-	TRBV28	-	TRBJ2-3	TGTGCCAGCAGCTACAGCACAGATACGCAGTATTTT	CASSYSTDTQYF
-	TRBV12-3/TRBV12-4	-	TRBJ2-2	TGTGCCAGCAGTTTATACGGGAACACCGGGGAGCTGTTTTTT	CASSLYGNTGELFF
-	TRBV7-3	-	TRBJ2-3	TGTGCCAGCAGCCTTAATTTGGGGAATCCTTTAACAGATACGCAGTATTTT	CASSLNLGNPLTDTQYF
TRBD2	TRBV7-9	medium-sized	TRBJ2-2	TGTGCCAGCAGCCGGACTAGCGGGGCGAACACCGGGGAGCTGTTTTTT	CASSRTSGANTGELFF
TRBD2	TRBV24-1	many	TRBJ2-1	TGTGCCACCAGTGAGGGGGGACTAGCGAAGTTCTTC	CATSEGGLAKFF
-	TRBV6-6	many	TRBJ2-7	TGTGCCAGCAGGCATGGGGTAGAGGAATCCTCCTACGAGCAGTACTTC	CASRHGVEESSYEQYF
TRBD1	TRBV6-5	many	TRBJ2-7	TGTGCCAGCAGCCTGGGACAGTCGTCCTACGAGCAGTACTTC	CASSLGQSSYEQYF
-	TRBV9	many	TRBJ1-5	TGTGCCAGCAGCGTGTCAGATGATAGCAATCAGCCCCAGCATTTT	CASSVSDDSNQPQHF
-	TRBV28	-	TRBJ2-1	TGTGCCAGCAGTGCAGGGGACTCCTACAATGAGCAGTTCTTC	CASSAGDSYNEQFF
-	TRBV24-1	medium-sized	TRBJ2-1	TGTGCCACCAGTGATTGGGGGAGTTCCTACAATGAGCAGTTCTTC	CATSDWGSSYNEQFF
-	TRBV29-1	many	TRBJ1-4	TGCAGCGTTGTATTAGGCGGGAATGAAAAACTGTTTTTT	CSVVLGGNEKLFF
-	TRBV7-9	few	TRBJ1-2	TGTGCCAGCAGCGCCGACAGTTCAGACACCTTC	CASSADSSDTF
-	TRBV27	-	TRBJ2-7	TGTGCCAGCAGTCCCAGGGGAGTGGAGCAGTACTTC	CASSPRGVEQYF
-	TRBV11-1	medium-sized	TRBJ1-1	TGTGCCAGCAGCTTATTGGGTGAGGGGCGTAACACTGAAGCTTTCTTT	CASSLLGEGRNTEAFF
-	TRBV19	many	TRBJ1-1	TGTGCCAGTAGTATAGATCAGGAAGACGCGAACACTGAAGCTTTCTTT	CASSIDQEDANTEAFF
-	TRBV7-2	few	TRBJ2-3	TGTGCCAGCAGCTTAGCAGGGGGGGTAGATACGCAGTATTTT	CASSLAGGVDTQYF
TRBD1	TRBV20-1	few	TRBJ1-1	TGCAGTGCTGTTGAGACAGGGCCGAACACTGAAGCTTTCTTT	CSAVETGPNTEAFF